Here is one T cell receptor beta chain with its context. Its target is unknown. Reverse transcription of all isolated RNA meant that expressed TCRB transcripts were sequenced. Libraries were prepared by immunoSEQ multiplex PCR; TCRdb keeps only in-frame clonotypes and omits some of them. This table has over 150,000 clones, 6% to 9% appearing once. These data are taken from a study of beta chain features in type 1 diabetes. Study results and limitations: In every one of the four CD4+ subsets, TCRB CDR3s were moderately but significantly shorter in Type 1 diabetes patients.

This CDR3 region has 19 residues. Germline CDR1 and CDR2: MGHRA and YSYEKL. V shed 0 bases and J 1 base; nucleotides not matched to a gene: 5. The sample taken for sequencing was central memory CD4+ T cells from blood. The gene calls are TRBV4-1 and TRBJ2-6; 11 bases align to TRBD1. The origin of this receptor is a man between 18 and 29 years old with type 1 diabetes. The CDR3 loop is CASSQDKGQGVSGANVLTF. The CDR3 nucleotides read TGCGCCAGCAGCCAAGATAAGGGACAGGGGGTATCTGGGGCCAACGTCCTGACTTTC.